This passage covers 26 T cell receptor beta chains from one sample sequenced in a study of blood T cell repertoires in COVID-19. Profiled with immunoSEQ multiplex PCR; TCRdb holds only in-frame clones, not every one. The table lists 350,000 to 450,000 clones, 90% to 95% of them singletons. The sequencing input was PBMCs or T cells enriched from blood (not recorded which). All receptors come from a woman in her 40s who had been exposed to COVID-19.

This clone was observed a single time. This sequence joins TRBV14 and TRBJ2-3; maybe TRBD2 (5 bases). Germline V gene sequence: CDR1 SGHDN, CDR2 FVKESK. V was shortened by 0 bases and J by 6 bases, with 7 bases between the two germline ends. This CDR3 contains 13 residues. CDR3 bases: TGTGCCAGCAGCCAAGAGGTAGCGGATACGCAGTATTTT. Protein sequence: CASSQEVADTQYF.

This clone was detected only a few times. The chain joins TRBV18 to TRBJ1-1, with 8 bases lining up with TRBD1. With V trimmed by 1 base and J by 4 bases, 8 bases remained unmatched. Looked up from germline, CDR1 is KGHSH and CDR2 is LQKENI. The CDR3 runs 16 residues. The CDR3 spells CASSPRQGARTTEAFF. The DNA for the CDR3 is TGTGCCAGCTCACCACGCCAGGGGGCGCGAACCACTGAAGCTTTCTTT.

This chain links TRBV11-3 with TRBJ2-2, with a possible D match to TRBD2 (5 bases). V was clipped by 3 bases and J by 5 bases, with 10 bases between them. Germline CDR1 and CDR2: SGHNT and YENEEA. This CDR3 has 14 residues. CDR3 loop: CASSFKRRTGELFF. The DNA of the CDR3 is TGTGCCAGCAGCTTTAAGCGGAGAACCGGGGAGCTGTTTTTT.

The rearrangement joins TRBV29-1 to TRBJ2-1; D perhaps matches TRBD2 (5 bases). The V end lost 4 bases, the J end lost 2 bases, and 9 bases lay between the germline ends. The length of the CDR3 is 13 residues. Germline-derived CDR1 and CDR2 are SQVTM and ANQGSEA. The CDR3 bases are TGCAGCGTTGTAGCGAGCCCCTACAATGAGCAGTTCTTC. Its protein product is CSVVASPYNEQFF.

The CDR3 region is CASSPLWGGQGDTQYF. DNA of the CDR3: TGTGCCAGTAGTCCCCTCTGGGGGGGGCAAGGAGATACGCAGTATTTT. The gene calls are TRBV19 and TRBJ2-3; tentatively, D is TRBD2 (7 bases). The germline gives CDR1 LNHDA, CDR2 SQIVND (reference sequence). The V gene lost 5 bases and the J gene lost 5 bases, with 20 bases spanning the gap. CDR3 size: 16 residues.

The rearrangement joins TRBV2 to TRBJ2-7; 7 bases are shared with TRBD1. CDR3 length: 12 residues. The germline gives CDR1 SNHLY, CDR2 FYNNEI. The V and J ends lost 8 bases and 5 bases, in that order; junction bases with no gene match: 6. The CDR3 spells CASADRLHEQYF. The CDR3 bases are TGTGCCAGCGCGGACAGGCTCCACGAGCAGTACTTC.

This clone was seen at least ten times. The CDR3 bases are TGTGCCAGCAGCCCGGGGGATTTCGGGGAGCTGTTTTTT. Translated: CASSPGDFGELFF. V and J are TRBV14 and TRBJ2-2; D perhaps matches TRBD2 (6 bases). The V end lost 4 bases, the J end lost 7 bases, and 10 bases lay between the germline ends. CDR1 SGHDN and CDR2 FVKESK come from the germline V gene. The CDR3 spans 13 residues.

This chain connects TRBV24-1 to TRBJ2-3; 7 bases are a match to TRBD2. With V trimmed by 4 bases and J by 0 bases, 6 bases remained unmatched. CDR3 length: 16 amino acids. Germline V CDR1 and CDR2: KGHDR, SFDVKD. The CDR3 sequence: CATSEPSGVSTDTQYF. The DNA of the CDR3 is TGTGCCACCAGTGAGCCTAGCGGAGTAAGCACAGATACGCAGTATTTT.

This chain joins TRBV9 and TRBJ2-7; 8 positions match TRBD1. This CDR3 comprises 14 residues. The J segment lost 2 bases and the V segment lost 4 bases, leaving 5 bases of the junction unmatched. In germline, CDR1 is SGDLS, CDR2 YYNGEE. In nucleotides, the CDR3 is TGTGCCAGCAGCAGTGACAGGGGACCCTACGAGCAGTACTTC. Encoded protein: CASSSDRGPYEQYF. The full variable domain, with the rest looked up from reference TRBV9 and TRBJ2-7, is DSGVTQTPKHLITATGQRVTLRCSPRSGDLSVYWYQQSLDQGLQFLIQYYNGEERAKGNILERFSAQQFPDLHSELNLSSLELGDSALYFCASSSDRGPYEQYFGPGTRLTVT.

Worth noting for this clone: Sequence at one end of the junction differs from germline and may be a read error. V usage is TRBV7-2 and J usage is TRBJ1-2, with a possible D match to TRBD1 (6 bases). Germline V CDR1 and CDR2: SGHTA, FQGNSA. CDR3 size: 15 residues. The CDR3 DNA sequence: TGTGCCAGCAGCTTGACAGGCGAAGCTAACTATGGCTGCACCTTC. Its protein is CASSLTGEANYGCTF.

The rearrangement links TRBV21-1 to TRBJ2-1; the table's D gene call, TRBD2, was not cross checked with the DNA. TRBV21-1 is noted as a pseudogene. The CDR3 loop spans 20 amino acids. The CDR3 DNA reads TGTGCCAGCAGCAAAGAAGAGACTAGAGAAAAACAAAAACCGAACAATGAGCAGTTCTTC. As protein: CASSKEETREKQKPNNEQFF.

CDR3 nucleotide sequence: TGCGCCTGGAGACAGGACTATGGCTACACCTTC. This translates into CAWRQDYGYTF. This sequence joins TRBV5-1 and TRBJ1-2, with D tentatively TRBD1 (6 bases). Trimming stripped 10 bases from V and 3 bases from J, with 10 bases between. Germline V gives CDR1 SGHRS, CDR2 YFSETQ. The CDR3 has 11 amino acids. The complete variable domain, with remaining parts taken from reference TRBV5-1 and TRBJ1-2, reads KAGVTQTPRYLIKTRGQQVTLSCSPISGHRSVSWYQQTPGQGLQFLFEYFSETQRNKGNFPGRFSGRQFSNSRSEMNVSTLELGDSALYLCAWRQDYGYTFGSGTRLTVV.

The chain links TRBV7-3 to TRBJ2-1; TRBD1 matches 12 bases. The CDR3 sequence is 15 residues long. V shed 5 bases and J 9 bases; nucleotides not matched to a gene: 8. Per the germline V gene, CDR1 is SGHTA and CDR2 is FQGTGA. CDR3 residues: CASSPGGTGGFEQFF. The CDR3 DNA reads TGTGCCAGCAGCCCCGGGGGGACAGGGGGCTTTGAGCAGTTCTTC.

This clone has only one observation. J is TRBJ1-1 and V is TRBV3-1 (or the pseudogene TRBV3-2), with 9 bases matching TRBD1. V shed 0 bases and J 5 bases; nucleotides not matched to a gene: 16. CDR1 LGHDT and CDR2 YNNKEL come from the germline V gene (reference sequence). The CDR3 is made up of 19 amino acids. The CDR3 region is CASSQESSWDRDVRTEAFF. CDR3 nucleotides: TGTGCCAGCAGCCAAGAATCTTCTTGGGACAGGGATGTTCGGACTGAAGCTTTCTTT.

The CDR3 protein is CASSEQGRLGNEKLFF. CDR3 nucleotides: TGTGCCAGCAGCGAACAGGGAAGATTAGGTAATGAAAAACTGTTTTTT. This sequence joins TRBV9 and TRBJ1-4; weak D call: TRBD1 (6 bases). Trimming left V 3 bases short and J 4 bases short, with 16 bases between. Germline values: CDR1 SGDLS, CDR2 YYNGEE. This CDR3 spans 16 amino acids.

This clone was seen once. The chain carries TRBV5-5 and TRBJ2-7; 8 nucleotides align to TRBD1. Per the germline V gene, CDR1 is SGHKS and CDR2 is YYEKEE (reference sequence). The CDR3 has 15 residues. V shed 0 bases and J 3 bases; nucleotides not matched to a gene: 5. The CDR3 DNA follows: TGTGCCAGCAGCTTGGGCACACAGGGGGGCTACGAGCAGTACTTC. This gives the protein CASSLGTQGGYEQYF.

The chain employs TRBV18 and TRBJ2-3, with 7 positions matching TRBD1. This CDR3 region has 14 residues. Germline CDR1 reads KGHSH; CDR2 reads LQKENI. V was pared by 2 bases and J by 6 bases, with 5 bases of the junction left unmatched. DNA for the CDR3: TGTGCCAGCTCACCAATCTCGACAGGGGATACGCAGTATTTT. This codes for CASSPISTGDTQYF.

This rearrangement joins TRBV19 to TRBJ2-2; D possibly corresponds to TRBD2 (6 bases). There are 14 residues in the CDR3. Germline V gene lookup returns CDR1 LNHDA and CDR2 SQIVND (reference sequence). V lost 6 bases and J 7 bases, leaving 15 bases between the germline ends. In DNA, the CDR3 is TGTGCCAGTAGGCCTGCGGGGCGATACGGGGAGCTGTTTTTT. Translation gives CASRPAGRYGELFF.

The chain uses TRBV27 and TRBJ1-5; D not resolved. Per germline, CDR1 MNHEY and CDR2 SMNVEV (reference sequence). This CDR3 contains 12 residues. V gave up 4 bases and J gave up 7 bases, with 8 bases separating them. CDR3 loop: CASSSLGQPQHF. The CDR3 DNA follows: TGTGCCAGCAGTTCCTTGGGCCAGCCCCAGCATTTT.

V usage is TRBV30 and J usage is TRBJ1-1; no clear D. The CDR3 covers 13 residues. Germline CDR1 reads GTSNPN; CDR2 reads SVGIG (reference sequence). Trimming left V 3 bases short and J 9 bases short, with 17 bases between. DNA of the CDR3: TGTGCCTGGAGCTTAAGGAGGGAAGGCCAAGCTTTCTTT. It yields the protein CAWSLRREGQAFF.

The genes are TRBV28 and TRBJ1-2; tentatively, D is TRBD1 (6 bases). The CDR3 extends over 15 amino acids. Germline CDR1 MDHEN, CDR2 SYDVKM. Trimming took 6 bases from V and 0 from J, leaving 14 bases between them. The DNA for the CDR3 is TGTGCCAGCAGCCCCGCAGGGGTCCCTAACTATGGCTACACCTTC. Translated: CASSPAGVPNYGYTF.

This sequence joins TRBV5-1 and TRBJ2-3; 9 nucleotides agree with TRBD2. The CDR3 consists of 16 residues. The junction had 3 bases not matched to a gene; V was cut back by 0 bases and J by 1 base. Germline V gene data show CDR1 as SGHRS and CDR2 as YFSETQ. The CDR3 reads CASSLEPSGGTDTQYF. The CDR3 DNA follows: TGCGCCAGCAGCTTGGAGCCTAGCGGGGGCACAGATACGCAGTATTTT. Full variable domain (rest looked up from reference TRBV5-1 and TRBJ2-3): KAGVTQTPRYLIKTRGQQVTLSCSPISGHRSVSWYQQTPGQGLQFLFEYFSETQRNKGNFPGRFSGRQFSNSRSEMNVSTLELGDSALYLCASSLEPSGGTDTQYFGPGTRLTVL.

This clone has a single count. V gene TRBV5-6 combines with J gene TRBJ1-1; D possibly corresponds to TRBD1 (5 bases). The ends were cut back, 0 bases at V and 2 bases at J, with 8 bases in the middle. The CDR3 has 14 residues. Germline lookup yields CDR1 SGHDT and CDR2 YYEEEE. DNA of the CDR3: TGTGCCAGCAGCTTGGGACAGATAAACACTGAAGCTTTCTTT. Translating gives CASSLGQINTEAFF.

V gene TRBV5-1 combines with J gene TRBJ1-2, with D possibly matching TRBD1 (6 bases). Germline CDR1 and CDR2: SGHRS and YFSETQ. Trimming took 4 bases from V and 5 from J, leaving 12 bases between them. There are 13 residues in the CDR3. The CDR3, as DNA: TGCGCCAGCAGCCGCGGACAGCCTTATGGCTACACCTTC. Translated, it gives CASSRGQPYGYTF.

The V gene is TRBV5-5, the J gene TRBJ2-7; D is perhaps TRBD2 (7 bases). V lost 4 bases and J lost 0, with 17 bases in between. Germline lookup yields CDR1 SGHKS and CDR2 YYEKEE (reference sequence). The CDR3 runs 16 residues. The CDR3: CASSQPRGGGSYEQYF. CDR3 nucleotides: TGTGCCAGCAGCCAGCCTAGGGGAGGGGGCTCCTACGAGCAGTACTTC.

Written as DNA, the CDR3 is TGTGCCAGCAGTCCAACGGGACAAAGCTCCTACGAGCAGTACTTC. This sequence encodes CASSPTGQSSYEQYF. This sequence joins TRBV28 and TRBJ2-7; TRBD1 is a possible D gene (6 bases). V was trimmed by 5 bases and J by 0 bases, leaving 14 bases between them. This CDR3 has 15 amino acids. CDR1 is MDHEN and CDR2 is SYDVKM in the germline V gene.